The 26 T cell receptor beta chains below come from one sample, sequenced in a study of blood T cell repertoires in COVID-19. TCRdb's copy holds only in-frame clones and misses some; the assay was immunoSEQ multiplex PCR. The sample records approximately 150,000 clones, roughly 88% being singletons. Source material: PBMCs or T cells enriched from blood (not recorded which). The receptors were gathered from a man aged 65-85 years who had been exposed to COVID-19.

The V call is TRBV5-1, the J call TRBJ2-5, with D uncertain. Trimming removed 3 bases from V and 4 bases from J, with 4 bases in between. This CDR3 has 11 residues. CDR1 and CDR2 (germline): SGHRS, YFSETQ. This CDR3 reads CASSSGETQYF. CDR3 coding DNA: TGCGCCAGCAGCTCCGGAGAGACCCAGTACTTC.

This CDR3 is CATFAPAGGVYEQYF. The CDR3 DNA reads TGTGCCACCTTCGCCCCAGCGGGGGGGGTCTACGAGCAGTACTTC. The chain recombines TRBV6-6 with TRBJ2-7; 10 nucleotides agree with TRBD2. V lost 10 bases and J lost 3; bases outside the gene matches: 12. CDR1 is MNHNY, CDR2 SVGAGI, per germline (reference sequence). The CDR3 is 15 residues long.

The gene calls are TRBV5-5 and TRBJ2-2; TRBD2 agrees at 11 bases. Germline V lookup: CDR1 SGHKS, CDR2 YYEKEE (reference sequence). The trim removed 4 bases at V and 5 bases at J, leaving 4 bases unmatched. The length of the CDR3 is 15 residues. The CDR3: CASSPGTSGTGELFF. The DNA of the CDR3 is TGTGCCAGCAGCCCGGGGACTAGCGGTACCGGGGAGCTGTTTTTT.

The rearrangement joins TRBV28 to TRBJ1-1, with D maybe TRBD1 (6 bases). The CDR3 is 14 residues long. CDR1 is MDHEN and CDR2 is SYDVKM in the germline V gene. Trimming removed 3 bases at V and 9 bases at J, with 17 bases between. The CDR3 spells CASSLVQGNRKAFF. DNA of the CDR3: TGTGCCAGCAGTTTGGTGCAGGGGAATAGGAAAGCTTTCTTT.

The chain carries TRBV9 and TRBJ2-7, with 8 nucleotides matching TRBD2. Germline lookup yields CDR1 SGDLS and CDR2 YYNGEE. The J segment lost 2 bases and the V segment lost 4 bases, leaving 8 bases of the junction unmatched. The CDR3 has 15 residues. CDR3 amino acids: CASSLHSGVTYEQYF. For the CDR3, the DNA is TGTGCCAGCAGCCTCCATAGCGGGGTTACCTACGAGCAGTACTTC. Supplemented by reference TRBV9 and TRBJ2-7, the full variable domain reads DSGVTQTPKHLITATGQRVTLRCSPRSGDLSVYWYQQSLDQGLQFLIQYYNGEERAKGNILERFSAQQFPDLHSELNLSSLELGDSALYFCASSLHSGVTYEQYFGPGTRLTVT.

The CDR3 reads CASSLAPGQGISAEAFF. The CDR3 bases are TGCGCCAGCAGCCTAGCCCCGGGACAGGGGATAAGTGCTGAAGCTTTCTTT. The chain joins TRBV5-1 to TRBJ1-1; 10 positions match TRBD1. With 4 bases clipped from V and 6 bases from J, the junction kept 15 bases outside the gene matches. Looked up from germline, CDR1 is SGHRS and CDR2 is YFSETQ. The CDR3 spans 17 residues. Full variable domain (missing parts from reference TRBV5-1 and TRBJ1-1): KAGVTQTPRYLIKTRGQQVTLSCSPISGHRSVSWYQQTPGQGLQFLFEYFSETQRNKGNFPGRFSGRQFSNSRSEMNVSTLELGDSALYLCASSLAPGQGISAEAFFGQGTRLTVV.

The rearrangement links TRBV6-5 to TRBJ1-3, with TRBD1 as a possible D gene (5 bases). The V gene's germline CDR1 is MNHEY and CDR2 SVGAGI. Trimming stripped 6 bases from V and 6 bases from J, with 12 bases between. The CDR3 extends over 13 amino acids. The DNA of the CDR3 is TGTGCCAGCAGGAGGGACTACGAAAACACCATATATTTT. This codes for CASRRDYENTIYF.

The chain joins TRBV5-4 to TRBJ1-2; D may be TRBD1 (5 bases). Germline CDR1 and CDR2: SGHNT and YYREEE (reference sequence). The CDR3 covers 14 residues. With 5 bases removed from V and 2 bases from J, the gap between germline ends came to 13 bases. CDR3 loop: CASSSGTLNYGYTF. CDR3 sequence (DNA): TGTGCCAGCAGTTCCGGGACTTTAAACTATGGCTACACCTTC. The whole variable domain, filled in from reference TRBV5-4 and TRBJ1-2, reads ETGVTQSPTHLIKTRGQQVTLRCSSQSGHNTVSWYQQALGQGPQFIFQYYREEENGRGNFPPRFSGLQFPNYSSELNVNALELDDSALYLCASSSGTLNYGYTFGSGTRLTVV.

This chain links TRBV7-2 with TRBJ1-2; 9 nucleotides line up with TRBD1. Germline CDR1 SGHTA, CDR2 FQGNSA. Trimming removed 5 bases from V and 3 bases from J; junction bases left unmatched: 4. CDR3 length: 14 amino acids. The CDR3 DNA is TGTGCCAGCAGCCCGACAGGGGGAGACTATGGCTACACCTTC. It codes for CASSPTGGDYGYTF. The full variable domain, completed using reference TRBV7-2 and TRBJ1-2, is GAGVSQSPSNKVTEKGKDVELRCDPISGHTALYWYRQSLGQGLEFLIYFQGNSAPDKSGLPSDRFSAERTGGSVSTLTIQRTQQEDSAVYLCASSPTGGDYGYTFGSGTRLTVV.

This clone was seen once. The J gene is TRBJ2-7, the V gene TRBV7-9; 7 bases are shared with TRBD2. From germline, CDR1 is SEHNR and CDR2 FQNEAQ (reference sequence). The CDR3 sequence is 16 residues long. Unmatched junction bases numbered 11, after V lost 5 bases and J lost 1 base. CDR3 DNA: TGTGCCAGCAGCCCCGACCGAGCGGGGCCTTCCTACGAGCAGTACTTC. Amino acid sequence: CASSPDRAGPSYEQYF.

This sequence joins TRBV6-1 and TRBJ1-2, with D uncertain. CDR1 and CDR2 (germline): MNHNS, SASEGT. The CDR3 spans 14 residues. The V and J ends lost 2 bases and 4 bases respectively, with 11 bases between them. This CDR3 is CASSESLVPYGYTF. The CDR3 DNA reads TGTGCCAGCAGTGAATCGCTAGTGCCCTATGGCTACACCTTC.

The V and J genes are TRBV19 and TRBJ1-3, with TRBD1 matching 10 bases. V was clipped by 9 bases and J by 2 bases; unmatched bases: 1. This CDR3 has 13 residues. Germline V lookup: CDR1 LNHDA, CDR2 SQIVND (reference sequence). CDR3 sequence: CASGQGAGNTIYF. In nucleotides, the CDR3 is TGTGCCAGCGGACAGGGGGCTGGAAACACCATATATTTT.

The chain is built from TRBV5-1 and TRBJ2-2, with 11 bases matching TRBD2. Germline lookup yields CDR1 SGHRS and CDR2 YFSETQ. The CDR3 runs 18 residues. V was pared by 3 bases and J by 1 base, with 8 bases of the junction left unmatched. The CDR3 loop reads CASSSGGLAGGNTGELFF. The CDR3 DNA sequence: TGCGCCAGCAGCTCCGGGGGGCTAGCGGGAGGGAACACCGGGGAGCTGTTTTTT. Drawing the rest from reference TRBV5-1 and TRBJ2-2, the complete variable domain is KAGVTQTPRYLIKTRGQQVTLSCSPISGHRSVSWYQQTPGQGLQFLFEYFSETQRNKGNFPGRFSGRQFSNSRSEMNVSTLELGDSALYLCASSSGGLAGGNTGELFFGEGSRLTVL.

The J gene is TRBJ1-2, the V gene TRBV18; 9 nucleotides match TRBD1. V was pared by 3 bases and J by 6 bases, with 8 bases of the junction left unmatched. This CDR3 is 15 amino acids long. The germline V gene encodes CDR1 KGHSH and CDR2 LQKENI. CDR3: CASSPKTGGADGYTF. CDR3 nucleotide sequence: TGTGCCAGCTCACCGAAAACAGGGGGCGCTGATGGCTACACCTTC.

The chain recombines TRBV6-6 with TRBJ1-6; a possible D gene is TRBD1 (5 bases). From germline, CDR1 is MNHNY and CDR2 SVGAGI (reference sequence). V lost 6 bases, J lost 8 bases, and 14 bases lay in between. The CDR3 is 14 amino acids. The CDR3 sequence is CASSARLGDSPLHF. The CDR3 nucleotides are TGTGCCAGCAGCGCCAGACTAGGGGATTCACCCCTCCACTTT.

The chain is built from TRBV20-1 and TRBJ2-3; D is uncertain. Germline V CDR1 and CDR2: DFQATT, SNEGSKA (reference sequence). V lost 3 bases and J lost 0, with 16 bases in between. The CDR3 loop spans 16 amino acids. The CDR3 sequence: CSASIFSESSTDTQYF. CDR3 sequence (DNA): TGCAGTGCTAGTATTTTTTCTGAGTCTAGCACAGATACGCAGTATTTT.

The genes are TRBV5-6 and TRBJ2-1; TRBD1 matches at 8 bases. The CDR3 length is 15 residues. The V gene end was trimmed by 7 bases and the J gene end by 2 bases; junction bases not matched to a gene: 8. Germline assignment: CDR1 SGHDT and CDR2 YYEEEE. This CDR3 reads CASGRTGRTYNEQFF. CDR3 in DNA: TGTGCCAGCGGAAGGACAGGGAGGACCTACAATGAGCAGTTCTTC.

The V and J genes are TRBV6-1 and TRBJ1-5, with D uncertain. From germline, CDR1 is MNHNS and CDR2 SASEGT. Trimming cost V 2 bases and J 15 bases, with 17 bases left between them. The CDR3 is 13 residues long. As DNA, the CDR3 is TGTGCCAGCAGTGAATTAACGGCTAGTGTGGGGCATTTT. Protein sequence: CASSELTASVGHF.

This clone was recorded only once. V usage is TRBV21-1 and J usage is TRBJ1-5; TRBD1 is the table's D call, not checked against the DNA. TRBV21-1 is marked as a pseudogene. The CDR3 totals 17 residues. The DNA for the CDR3 is TGTGCCAGCAGAGTAGACAGGGGGTTCCCTAGCAATCAGCCCCAGCATTTT. Amino acid sequence: CASRVDRGFPSNQPQHF.

The chain combines TRBV29-1 with TRBJ1-1; 7 nucleotides match TRBD1. The CDR3 is 11 residues long. Germline V lookup: CDR1 SQVTM, CDR2 ANQGSEA. Losses at the gene ends were 6 bases for V and 5 bases for J; bases not matched to a gene: 3. Written as DNA, the CDR3 is TGCAGCGTACTACAGGGGACTGAAGCTTTCTTT. This codes for CSVLQGTEAFF.

The chain employs TRBV19 and TRBJ2-1; 8 positions agree with TRBD2. The ends lost 5 bases at V and 0 bases at J; junction bases unmatched: 9. This CDR3 comprises 17 residues. The germline V gene encodes CDR1 LNHDA and CDR2 SQIVND (reference sequence). In DNA, the CDR3 is TGTGCCAGTAGTGCCCCAGCCGGGACTAGCTCCTACAATGAGCAGTTCTTC. This gives the protein CASSAPAGTSSYNEQFF.

The count of this clone is one. The chain uses TRBV18 and TRBJ1-1; 7 bases align to TRBD1. CDR1 is KGHSH, CDR2 LQKENI, per germline. With 0 bases clipped from V and 4 bases from J, the junction kept 8 bases outside the gene matches. The CDR3 has 16 amino acids. CDR3 in amino acids: CASSPPPQGPLTEAFF. CDR3 coding DNA: TGTGCCAGCTCACCACCACCACAGGGGCCCCTCACTGAAGCTTTCTTT.

The chain recombines TRBV3-1 (or the pseudogene TRBV3-2) with TRBJ1-3; D gene uncertain. V was trimmed by 0 bases and J by 4 bases, leaving 10 bases between them. In germline, CDR1 is LGHDT, CDR2 YNNKEL (reference sequence). This CDR3 has 15 amino acids. The CDR3 reads CASSQDGRVGNTIYF. CDR3 nucleotides: TGTGCCAGCAGCCAAGATGGGCGGGTAGGAAACACCATATATTTT.

This clone was counted a single time. V and J are TRBV3-1 (or the pseudogene TRBV3-2) and TRBJ2-1, with 10 positions matching TRBD2. The CDR3 totals 17 residues. Germline V lookup: CDR1 LGHDT, CDR2 YNNKEL (reference sequence). The ends lost 6 bases at V and 4 bases at J; junction bases unmatched: 12. CDR3: CASSRWVAGGLYNEQFF. The CDR3 coding sequence is TGTGCCAGCAGTCGCTGGGTAGCGGGGGGCCTATACAATGAGCAGTTCTTC.

This chain joins TRBV30 and TRBJ1-2, with 8 bases aligning to TRBD1. The V gene end was trimmed by 0 bases and the J gene end by 6 bases; junction bases not matched to a gene: 3. Germline-derived CDR1 and CDR2 are GTSNPN and SVGIG (reference sequence). CDR3 length: 13 residues. CDR3 nucleotide sequence: TGTGCCTGGAGTGTTGGACAGGGTGATGGCTACACCTTC. Protein sequence: CAWSVGQGDGYTF. Together with reference TRBV30 and TRBJ1-2, the CDR3 gives the full variable domain: SQTIHQWPATLVQPVGSPLSLECTVEGTSNPNLYWYRQAAGRGLQLLFYSVGIGQISSEVPQNLSASRPQDRQFILSSKKLLLSDSGFYLCAWSVGQGDGYTFGSGTRLTVV.

The rearrangement uses TRBV6-5 and TRBJ1-1; possibly TRBD1 for D (5 bases). Germline loops: CDR1 MNHEY, CDR2 SVGAGI. The CDR3 has 13 amino acids. Trimming shortened V by 6 bases and J by 1 base, and 9 bases separated the two germline ends. The CDR3 is CASSPTGNTEAFF. The CDR3 coding sequence is TGTGCCAGCAGCCCAACAGGGAACACTGAAGCTTTCTTT.